This TCR beta chain appears in the sequencing data of a study of blood T cell repertoires in COVID-19. Germline CDR1 and CDR2: ENHRY and SYGVKD. CDR3 length: 15 amino acids. V was pared by 2 bases and J by 1 base, with 1 base of the junction left unmatched. Sequenced by immunoSEQ multiplex PCR; TCRdb stores in-frame clones only, minus some. Of around 100,000 clones listed, 85% are singletons. The receptor was isolated from a human donor in a cohort sampled during active COVID-19. V usage is TRBV10-3 and J usage is TRBJ2-2; 7 bases map to TRBD1. Specimen: peripheral blood. CDR3 sequence reads: CAISERDRNTGELFF. The CDR3 coding sequence is TGTGCCATCAGTGAGCGGGACAGGAACACCGGGGAGCTGTTTTTT.